This T cell receptor beta chain comes out of a study of blood T cells in healthy people across ages (dated by TCRdb to the mid-2010s). Study-level background: In model experiments, template switching captured roughly one uniquely barcoded TCR beta cDNA molecule for every two T cells. Using deep sequencing normalized with unique cDNA molecular identifiers, the study measured how TCR beta repertoire diversity changes with age. Donors were grouped into four age groups: young (average approximately 16 years), middle-aged (39), aged (over 55) and long-lived (just over 80). To avoid experimental bias, donors of different ages were randomly spread across the sequencing lanes. The study analyzed two additional independent replicas of 1 million unique cDNA reads from the same blood draw for two donors, one aged 18 to 29 and one aged 80 or older. The investigation overall reported the following: As age increased, observed TCR beta diversity per million T cells dropped in a roughly linear way, and a significant reduction was already evident by age 40. Because donor CMV infection status was unknown, age-related changes in expanded clonotypes were potentially confounded. Bulk unsorted PBMC profiling prevented conclusive comparison of naive and antigen-experienced compartments. Compared with the aged group, more naive CD4+ T cells, fewer expanded clones and increased TCR diversity were shown by the long-lived group, suggesting age selection. The percentage of naive T cells measured by flow cytometry correlated strongly with observed TCR beta diversity. Estimates of total diversity from one million sequenced T cells were regarded as lower bounds and underestimates.

As regards this clonotype: The specificity of this receptor is unknown. Per-base qualities were not stored, and no clone one base away is much larger.

The roughly 39 donors, aged about 6 to 95 years, were systemically healthy Caucasian individuals from Russia. Each donor gave ten milliliters of peripheral blood, drawn into EDTA-treated Vacutainer tubes. PBMCs were isolated by Ficoll-Paque density-gradient centrifugation, with at least 7 million obtained per sample. Trizol reagent was used to extract total RNA from PBMCs, with at least 5 micrograms per sample. Naive CD45RAhigh/CD27high T cell percentages were measured by flow cytometry on a PBMC aliquot from every donor. CDR1 and CDR2 are read off the germline V gene as SGHTA and FQGNSA. Germline trimming amounts to 4 bases on V and 3 bases on J, with 6 as the count of junction bases outside the gene matches. Reading from cysteine to phenylalanine, the CDR3 counts 15 amino acids. Left in the record is the CDR3 DNA by itself, 45 bases read in frame from the first base. Preparation of the library involved 5' RACE. Data came from an Illumina HiSeq 2500. A second PCR of about 7 to 12 cycles was run with a J-beta primer mix and a sample-barcoded 5' primer. Each TCR beta cDNA molecule received a unique molecular identifier from a template-switch 5' adaptor carrying 12 random nucleotides. Each sample yielded at least 3 million CDR3-containing paired-end reads. First-strand cDNA synthesis was performed from all RNA using the Mint cDNA synthesis kit, with priming by a TRBC-specific oligonucleotide. All cDNA was treated with uracil-DNA glycosylase and then went through a first 18-cycle PCR with the universal primers M1SS and BC2_uni_R. The paper's processing steps were these. Normalization of each sample was performed by random selection of 1 million high-quality reads, each carrying a distinct molecular identifier. Reads sharing molecular identifiers were discarded rather than binned into consensus sequences. MiTCR, with a Q25 quality threshold and the strictest error-elimination algorithm, was used for CDR3 identification, clonotype clustering and error correction. A nonparametric unseen species model with Euler transformation was used to estimate a lower bound on total TCR beta diversity. TCRdb reprocessing: public reads trimmed at Q25 with fastp, clones called with MiXCR, in-frame beta chains kept. Identical CDR3 proteins give one entry, which carries the most common genes and DNA. The V and J calls shown here were made by TCRdb, not taken from the authors' results. The sample table lists around 1,500,000 distinct CDR3 sequences, 35% to 45% of them with a count of one. The biggest ten clones account for around 8% of the sample.

The TCR was taken from a woman aged 18-30 years in good health. The chain employs TRBV7-2 and TRBJ1-1; TRBD1 matches 9 bases in the middle. The sequenced sample consisted of blood. The CDR3 reads CASSWEDRGDTEAFF. The nucleotide sequence reads TGTGCCAGCAGCTGGGAGGACAGGGGAGACACTGAAGCTTTCTTT.